Presented here are 20 T cell receptor beta chains from one specimen sequenced in a study of blood T cell repertoires in COVID-19. Assay used: immunoSEQ multiplex PCR; TCRdb lists only in-frame clones, some missing. The data contain fewer than 90,000 clones, roughly 80% of them seen just once; the ten biggest clones take up about half. Specimen: peripheral blood. These receptors were collected from a human donor in a cohort sampled during active COVID-19.

This clone was seen more than once but under ten times. The V and J genes are TRBV30 and TRBJ1-1; D call uncertain. This CDR3 has 13 residues. In germline, CDR1 is GTSNPN, CDR2 SVGIG (reference sequence). V was shortened by 4 bases and J by 4 bases, with 13 bases between the two germline ends. This CDR3 reads CAWNFVKSTEAFF. In DNA form, the CDR3 reads TGTGCCTGGAACTTTGTGAAGAGCACTGAAGCTTTCTTT.

This chain connects TRBV5-1 to TRBJ2-5, with TRBD2 identical over 10 bases. Germline V gene sequence: CDR1 SGHRS, CDR2 YFSETQ. This CDR3 comprises 16 residues. Trimming took 0 bases from V and 1 from J; bases not matched to a gene: 3. CDR3 in amino acids: CASSLGAGGGQETQYF. CDR3 bases: TGCGCCAGCAGCTTGGGAGCGGGAGGGGGCCAAGAGACCCAGTACTTC. The variable domain in full, with the rest retrieved from reference TRBV5-1 and TRBJ2-5, is KAGVTQTPRYLIKTRGQQVTLSCSPISGHRSVSWYQQTPGQGLQFLFEYFSETQRNKGNFPGRFSGRQFSNSRSEMNVSTLELGDSALYLCASSLGAGGGQETQYFGPGTRLLVL.

The rearrangement uses TRBV7-9 and TRBJ2-7; the match to TRBD2 covers 7 bases. V shed 3 bases, J shed 0 bases, and the junction held 5 bases outside the gene matches. Germline CDR1 is SEHNR and CDR2 is FQNEAQ (reference sequence). This CDR3 region has 15 residues. DNA for the CDR3: TGTGCCAGCAGCTTCGTACTAGCGACCTCCTACGAGCAGTACTTC. This gives the protein CASSFVLATSYEQYF.

The CDR3 sequence is CASSFGPSGSVISDTQYF. The CDR3 DNA is TGTGCCAGCAGTTTCGGGCCTAGCGGGAGCGTTATTTCAGATACGCAGTATTTT. The chain employs TRBV28 and TRBJ2-3, with TRBD2 identical over 10 bases. J lost 4 bases, V lost 3 bases, and 13 bases had no gene match. Germline V gives CDR1 MDHEN, CDR2 SYDVKM. There are 18 residues in the CDR3.

The gene calls are TRBV27 and TRBJ2-1; 7 nucleotides match TRBD2. Germline CDR1 is MNHEY and CDR2 is SMNVEV (reference sequence). V trimming: 6 bases; J trimming: 6 bases; junction bases outside the gene matches: 11. The CDR3 is made up of 15 amino acids. CDR3 protein: CASRLGASGVNEQFF. CDR3 nucleotide sequence: TGTGCCAGCAGACTAGGGGCTAGCGGAGTCAATGAGCAGTTCTTC.

This chain joins TRBV28 and TRBJ1-5, with a weak D call TRBD1 (5 bases). The ends were cut back, 6 bases at V and 5 bases at J, with 11 bases in the middle. Germline lookup yields CDR1 MDHEN and CDR2 SYDVKM. This CDR3 has 13 amino acids. The CDR3: CASRRQTYQPQHF. Here the CDR3 DNA reads TGTGCCAGCAGAAGACAGACTTATCAGCCCCAGCATTTT.

This clone was detected only a few times. The chain has TRBV27 and TRBJ2-7; TRBD1 matches at 10 bases. Germline trimming cut 8 bases from V and 2 bases from J; bases unmatched to any gene: 6. This CDR3 has 14 amino acids. Looked up from germline, CDR1 is MNHEY and CDR2 is SMNVEV (reference sequence). The CDR3 is CASGDGTGAYEQYF. The CDR3 coding sequence is TGTGCCAGCGGGGACGGGACAGGGGCCTACGAGCAGTACTTC.

Written as DNA, the CDR3 is TGCGCCAGCAGCTTGATAGCGGGAGTGGTAAACGAGCAGTACTTC. The encoded protein is CASSLIAGVVNEQYF. The chain recombines TRBV5-1 with TRBJ2-7; 9 nucleotides line up with TRBD2. Germline CDR1 SGHRS, CDR2 YFSETQ. V lost 1 base and J lost 5; bases outside the gene matches: 7. The CDR3 consists of 15 residues.

This clone was observed many times. The J gene is TRBJ1-2, the V gene TRBV6-2 or TRBV6-3; D not resolved. CDR3 length: 14 residues. Germline CDR1 is MNHEY and CDR2 is SVGEGT. V lost 0 bases, J lost 5 bases, and 10 bases lay in between. CDR3 residues: CASSYSVGAYGYTF. The CDR3 DNA is TGTGCCAGCAGTTACTCGGTGGGAGCGTATGGCTACACCTTC.

This clone has a single count. The CDR3 here is CASRMGNSYEQYF. CDR3 bases: TGTGCCAGTAGAATGGGCAACTCCTACGAGCAGTACTTC. The chain combines TRBV19 with TRBJ2-7; D unresolved. The V gene lost 6 bases and the J gene lost 0 bases, with 9 bases spanning the gap. CDR3 length equals 13 residues. Germline V gene lookup returns CDR1 LNHDA and CDR2 SQIVND (reference sequence).

Only one count was recorded for this clone. J is TRBJ2-1 and V is TRBV20-1; D is perhaps TRBD2 (5 bases). Trimming shortened V by 3 bases and J by 0 bases, and 15 bases separated the two germline ends. CDR3 size: 16 residues. Germline CDR1 DFQATT, CDR2 SNEGSKA (reference sequence). CDR3 in DNA: TGCAGTGCTAGTTCACTGGTAGGGAGCTCCTACAATGAGCAGTTCTTC. Translated: CSASSLVGSSYNEQFF.

Only one count was recorded for this clone. V is TRBV19 and J is TRBJ2-5; TRBD2 is a possible D gene (5 bases). The germline CDR1 and CDR2 sequences are LNHDA and SQIVND (reference sequence). The CDR3 extends over 17 amino acids. V was clipped by 2 bases and J by 5 bases, with 21 bases between them. The CDR3 loop reads CASSIQALAKRVETQYF. The CDR3 DNA sequence: TGTGCCAGTAGTATACAGGCTCTCGCTAAGAGGGTTGAGACCCAGTACTTC.

The gene calls are TRBV19 and TRBJ2-1; 11 positions match TRBD2. The germline CDR1 and CDR2 sequences are LNHDA and SQIVND (reference sequence). This CDR3 region has 15 residues. After removal of 7 bases from V and 4 bases from J, the junction contained 6 bases not matched to a gene. Written as DNA, the CDR3 is TGTGCCAGTACCACCGGGACTAGCGGATACAATGAGCAGTTCTTC. Translated, it gives CASTTGTSGYNEQFF.

The CDR3 loop reads CASSGGGRPDTQYF. CDR3 nucleotides: TGTGCCAGCAGTGGGGGCGGACGCCCAGATACGCAGTATTTT. The rearrangement uses TRBV28 and TRBJ2-3; D is perhaps TRBD1 (6 bases). V gave up 5 bases and J gave up 4 bases, with 13 bases separating them. The CDR3 has 14 amino acids. Germline V gives CDR1 MDHEN, CDR2 SYDVKM.

The V gene is TRBV2, the J gene TRBJ1-5; no clear D. Trimming cost V 4 bases and J 7 bases, with 14 bases left between them. CDR1 is SNHLY and CDR2 is FYNNEI in the germline V gene. This CDR3 is built from 14 residues. The CDR3 region is CASSALGGGQPQHF. The CDR3 DNA follows: TGTGCCAGCAGTGCTTTGGGAGGTGGGCAGCCCCAGCATTTT.

This chain connects TRBV19 to TRBJ2-2; a weak D match, TRBD1 (6 bases). Trimming removed 6 bases from V and 3 bases from J, with 11 bases in between. The germline CDR1 and CDR2 sequences are LNHDA and SQIVND (reference sequence). The CDR3 extends over 14 amino acids. CDR3 coding DNA: TGTGCCAGTAGCAGGGGCGCGGACACCGGGGAGCTGTTTTTT. Translation: CASSRGADTGELFF.

The chain uses TRBV7-8 and TRBJ2-7, with 9 bases fitting TRBD1. CDR1 is SGHVS, CDR2 FQNEAQ, per germline. The CDR3 sequence is 15 residues long. V lost 5 bases and J lost 3; bases outside the gene matches: 8. CDR3 DNA sequence: TGTGCCAGCAGCCATCCGGGACAGGGAAGCTACGAGCAGTACTTC. Translation: CASSHPGQGSYEQYF.

The CDR3 spells CASSQGTGGRDEQFF. CDR3 coding DNA: TGTGCCAGCAGCCAAGGGACGGGAGGTAGGGATGAGCAGTTCTTC. The rearrangement links TRBV3-1 (or the pseudogene TRBV3-2) to TRBJ2-1; the match to TRBD2 covers 7 bases. CDR3 length: 15 residues. Germline lookup yields CDR1 LGHDT and CDR2 YNNKEL (reference sequence). V lost 1 base, J lost 8 bases, and 8 bases stayed unmatched.

The chain couples TRBV7-2 to TRBJ1-6, with D tentatively TRBD1 (6 bases). The CDR3 contains 15 residues. Trimming removed 5 bases at V and 13 bases at J, with 21 bases between. In germline, CDR1 is SGHTA, CDR2 FQGNSA. The CDR3 bases are TGTGCCAGCAGCCCGACAGTATTTAGTCAGGGGCCCCTCCACTTT. It translates to CASSPTVFSQGPLHF. The variable domain in full, with the rest retrieved from reference TRBV7-2 and TRBJ1-6, is GAGVSQSPSNKVTEKGKDVELRCDPISGHTALYWYRQSLGQGLEFLIYFQGNSAPDKSGLPSDRFSAERTGGSVSTLTIQRTQQEDSAVYLCASSPTVFSQGPLHFGNGTRLTVT.

This chain links TRBV15 with TRBJ2-5, with D possibly matching TRBD2 (6 bases). The CDR3 is 14 amino acids. V was clipped by 3 bases and J by 2 bases, with 10 bases between them. CDR1 is LNHNV, CDR2 YYDKDF, per germline (reference sequence). The DNA for the CDR3 is TGTGCCACCAGCAGTCGGGGGTGGCAAGAGACCCAGTACTTC. Protein product: CATSSRGWQETQYF.